A selection of T cell receptor beta chains follows, all from one sample in a study of identical twins. TCRdb re-derived calls from the 5' RACE reads in MiXCR, one entry per CDR3 protein. Found here are about 280,000 distinct CDR3 sequences, roughly 8.6% of them singletons; the top ten hold approximately 2%. These data are also associated with another study on yellow fever vaccine responses in identical twins.

Source material: memory (CD45RO+) T cells sorted from blood. These receptor sequences come from a young woman in good health. Both conserved end residues are part of each CDR3. Each record gives: V gene, clone size, J gene, D gene, CDR3 DNA, CDR3 protein. D genes are given only for firm matches. The size field is filled for only some rows; it gives once, few, many or a size class.

TRBV5-1	many	TRBJ2-2	NA	TGCGCCAGCAGCGCGGTCCAGGGACAAACCGGGGAGCTGTTTTTT	CASSAVQGQTGELFF
TRBV20-1	many	TRBJ2-5	NA	TGCAGTGCTAGGGGTAAACTAGGAGCTGAGGCGACCCAGTACTTC	CSARGKLGAEATQYF
TRBV3-1	many	TRBJ2-7	TRBD1	TGTGCCAGCAGCCAAGACGTGGGACAGTGGGGGTCGAGCTCCTACGAGCAGTACTTC	CASSQDVGQWGSSSYEQYF
TRBV7-8	many	TRBJ2-3	NA	TGTGCCAGCAGCTTATCCTCGCGGGGACCCACAGATACGCAGTATTTT	CASSLSSRGPTDTQYF
TRBV24-1	few	TRBJ2-5	TRBD2	TGTGCCACCAGCCCCGGTAGCGGGGGGGCGGAGGAGACCCAGTACTTC	CATSPGSGGAEETQYF
TRBV4-2	many	TRBJ2-3	NA	TGTGCCAGCAGCCTTGAACTCCTCACAGATACGCAGTATTTT	CASSLELLTDTQYF
TRBV27	many	TRBJ2-5	NA	TGTGCCAGCAGCACCCGACCCGACCAAGAGACCCAGTACTTC	CASSTRPDQETQYF
TRBV27	few	TRBJ2-5	TRBD1	TGTGCCAGCAGTGGACAGGGCGCTGTAGACGTAGAGACCCAGTACTTC	CASSGQGAVDVETQYF
TRBV3-1	many	TRBJ2-7	NA	TGTGCCAGCAGTCGAAGAGGGACTCTTAAGAACGAGCAGTACTTC	CASSRRGTLKNEQYF
TRBV24-1	many	TRBJ2-6	NA	TGTGCCACCAGTGATTTGGGACTTACAGAGGGGGCCAACGTCCTGACTTTC	CATSDLGLTEGANVLTF
TRBV7-9	many	TRBJ2-3	NA	TGTGCCAGCAGCTCAGGGTATGGCACAGATACGCAGTATTTT	CASSSGYGTDTQYF
TRBV9	few	TRBJ2-3	TRBD1	TGTGCCAGCAGCCAGGGACAGGGATTGGGAGATACGCAGTATTTT	CASSQGQGLGDTQYF
TRBV28	few	TRBJ2-1	NA	TGTGCCAGCAGTTTTCAGGGCGGGGTTAAGAATGAGCAGTTCTTC	CASSFQGGVKNEQFF
TRBV10-3	NA	TRBJ2-1	TRBD1	TGTGCCATCAAGCAGGACAGGGCTGATGAGCAGTTCTTC	CAIKQDRADEQFF
TRBV29-1	NA	TRBJ2-7	NA	TGCAGCGTTAGGGGTCAAGGATACGAGCAGTACTTC	CSVRGQGYEQYF